This is a list of T cell receptor beta chains from one sample in a study of T cell responses to AZD1222 COVID-19 vaccine. Only in-frame clones appear in the TCRdb table, and some are missing; sequencing was by immunoSEQ multiplex PCR. The data show fewer than 200,000 clones, approximately 92% seen once. Source: peripheral blood, taken on day 0 of AZD1222 vaccination. These receptors came from an adult in good health. Both conserved end residues are part of each CDR3.

TRBJ1-6	TRBV7-6	CASSFSGSPLHF
TRBJ1-5	TRBV3-1/TRBV3-2	CASSQDPRTGRRQPQHF
TRBJ1-6	TRBV7-3	CASSLIGGKSPLHF
TRBJ2-1	TRBV3-1/TRBV3-2	CASRRGLAGGGLYNEQFF
TRBJ1-3	TRBV7-2	CASSLGTAGNTIYF
TRBJ1-2	TRBV2	CASTQNYGYTF
TRBJ1-2	TRBV30	CAWSFSDRDGYTF
TRBJ1-1	TRBV30	CAWSVPVGVVTEAFF
TRBJ1-6	TRBV7-3	CASSLTQGVSPLHF
TRBJ2-3	TRBV2	CASPLLDTQYF
TRBJ2-1	TRBV11-2	CASSSPMYNEQFF
TRBJ1-2	TRBV5-1	CASRPQDRANYGYTF
TRBJ2-6	TRBV2	CAIYRTAGANVLTF
TRBJ2-2	TRBV3-1/TRBV3-2	CASSGSTGELFF
TRBJ2-1	TRBV1	CTSSQGDREGSYNEQFF
TRBJ2-3	TRBV6-2/TRBV6-3	CASSYMGTSQRTDTQYF
TRBJ2-3	TRBV2	CASSEVRGYSDTQYF
TRBJ1-2	TRBV4-2	CASSQSQVGVYGYTF
TRBJ1-2	TRBV4-3	CASSPTGVIYGYTF
TRBJ1-1	TRBV6-4	CASSVRANTEAFF
TRBJ1-5	TRBV5-6	CASSFGARQGQPQHF
TRBJ1-1	TRBV29-1	CSVEPTWLNTEAFF
TRBJ2-7	TRBV7-2	CASSLWYGQTYEQYF
TRBJ2-7	TRBV30	CAWSVWGDRGLGEQYF
TRBJ1-6	TRBV19	CASRGGQEHSPLHF
TRBJ2-6	TRBV7-9	CASSNQGANVLTF
TRBJ1-6	TRBV2	CAGGGNSPLHF
TRBJ1-2	TRBV9	CASSVTGYAGYTF
TRBJ1-5	TRBV3-1/TRBV3-2	CASSQDQGQPQHF
TRBJ2-1	TRBV6-6	CASTTGSGNNNEQFF
TRBJ1-2	TRBV7-9	CASSSTGIVHGYTF
TRBJ2-7	TRBV30	CAWNRRDKSSYEQYF
TRBJ2-1	TRBV10-1	CASSELSRGNYNEQFF
TRBJ2-7	TRBV6-2/TRBV6-3	CASRPHGTGSYEQYF
TRBJ2-2	TRBV5-1	CASSSGRAGGNTGELFF
TRBJ1-1	TRBV3-1/TRBV3-2	CASSQKGDSNTEAFF
TRBJ1-5	TRBV12-3/TRBV12-4	CASSEGPSQPQHF
TRBJ1-2	TRBV6-1	CASSEAQTGGPGYTF
TRBJ1-1	TRBV29-1	CSVGPSLGQGLGEAFF
TRBJ1-1	TRBV6-5	CASSYQSSINTEAFF
TRBJ2-5	TRBV18	CASFDRAGETQYF
TRBJ1-2	TRBV5-6	CASSLEALPRYGYTF
TRBJ1-1	TRBV5-1	CASSRGQGAAEAFF
TRBJ1-6	TRBV25-1	CASSGKKRRDSPLHF
TRBJ1-6	TRBV6-2/TRBV6-3	CASSQNRVSYNSPLHF
TRBJ2-1	TRBV4-1	CASNTLVQGDEQFF
TRBJ1-5	TRBV28	CASSLNRQPQHF
TRBJ2-1	TRBV2	CASTRGGYNEQFF